This T cell receptor beta chain originates from a study of cytomegalovirus exposure and HLA in healthy donors. Looking at the study overall: From HLA-typed donors, an early data release held approximately 85 million unique TCRs. Overall study findings and caveats: With later analysis, a missense DCLRE1C variant became linked to TCR beta V- and J-gene trimming. Beyond CMV serostatus, there was no information to go on about immune exposure. A later analysis found TCR association rates differed by HLA locus, highest for DRB1 and lowest for HLA-C.

The CDR3 is made up of 17 amino acids. Regarding this clone: Its antigen is not identified.

Primers included in the PCR were 60 Vbeta and 13 Jbeta primers. Some clones are missing from TCRdb's copy, which holds only in-frame ones; the method was immunoSEQ multiplex PCR. This table has a few hundred thousand clones, 80% to 95% appearing once. The sample was PBMCs. This sequence was found in a girl aged 2-9 years in good health and CMV-seronegative. This rearrangement joins TRBV21-1 to TRBJ2-5; the table's D call TRBD1 went unverified against the DNA. TRBV21-1 is a pseudogene segment. The CDR3 DNA follows: TGTGCCAGCAGCAAACCCCTGCCGGGACAGGATCAAGAGACCCAGTACTTC. It encodes CASSKPLPGQDQETQYF.